This TCR beta chain came from a study of T cell clones after liver transplantation. Sequencing was performed with immunoSEQ multiplex PCR; in TCRdb, only in-frame clones are kept and a portion is missing. There are approximately 100,000 clones in the sample; around 86% occur only once, and over 0.9% lies in the top ten. Regarding the study as a whole: Rather than being deleted, graft donor-reactive T cells may have moved into the graft.

With regard to this clone: Its antigen is not known.

The TCR sequence derives from a human donor who received a liver transplant. The sample consisted of CD4+ T cells from blood, taken before liver transplant.

CDR3 residues: CASSYDGNQPQHF. The CDR3 DNA reads as TGTGCCAGCAGTTACGACGGGAATCAGCCCCAGCATTTT. The rearrangement links TRBV6-6 to TRBJ1-5, with D unclear. V was clipped by 2 bases and J by 4 bases, with 6 bases between them. The CDR3 covers 13 residues. The V gene's germline CDR1 is MNHNY and CDR2 SVGAGI (reference sequence).